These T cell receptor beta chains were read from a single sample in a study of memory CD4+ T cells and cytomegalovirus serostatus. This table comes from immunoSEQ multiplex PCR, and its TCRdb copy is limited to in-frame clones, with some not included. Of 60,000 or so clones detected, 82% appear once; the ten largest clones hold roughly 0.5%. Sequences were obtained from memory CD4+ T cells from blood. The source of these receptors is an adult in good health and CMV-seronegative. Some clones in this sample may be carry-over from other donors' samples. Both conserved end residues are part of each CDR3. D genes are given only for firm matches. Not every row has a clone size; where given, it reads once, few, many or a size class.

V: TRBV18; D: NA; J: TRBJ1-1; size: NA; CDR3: CASSPLSTEAFF; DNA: TGTGCCAGCTCACCCCTGAGCACTGAAGCTTTCTTT
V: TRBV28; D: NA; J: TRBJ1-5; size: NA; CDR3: CASSPPRVRADQPQHF; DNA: TGTGCCAGCAGTCCCCCAAGAGTTAGGGCGGATCAGCCCCAGCATTTT
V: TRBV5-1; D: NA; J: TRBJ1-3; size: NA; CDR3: CASSSDPASGNTIYF; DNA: TGCGCCAGCAGCTCGGACCCCGCTAGTGGAAACACCATATATTTT
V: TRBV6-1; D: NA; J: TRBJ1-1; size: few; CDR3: CASSDEAGVSAEAFF; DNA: TGTGCCAGCAGTGATGAGGCAGGGGTGAGCGCTGAAGCTTTCTTT
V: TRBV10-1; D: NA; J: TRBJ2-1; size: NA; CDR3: CAGLTSLIRNEQFF; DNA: TGCGCCGGCCTCACTAGCCTCATACGGAATGAGCAGTTCTTC
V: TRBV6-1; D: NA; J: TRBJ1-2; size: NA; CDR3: CASSDYGNYGYTF; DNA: TGTGCCAGCAGTGATTATGGTAACTATGGCTACACCTTC
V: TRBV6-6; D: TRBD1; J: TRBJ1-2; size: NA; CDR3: CASSYSGTGGNGYTF; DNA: TGTGCCAGCAGTTACTCCGGGACAGGGGGCAATGGCTACACCTTC
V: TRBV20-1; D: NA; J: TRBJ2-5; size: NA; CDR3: CSAREQETQYF; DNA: TGCAGTGCTAGAGAGCAAGAGACCCAGTACTTC
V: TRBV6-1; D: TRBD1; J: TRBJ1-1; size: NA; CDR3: CASSLGGQWNTEAFF; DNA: TGTGCCAGCAGCCTGGGGGGACAGTGGAACACTGAAGCTTTCTTT
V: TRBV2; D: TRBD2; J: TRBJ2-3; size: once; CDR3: CAKGGGSGTDTQYF; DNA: TGTGCCAAAGGAGGCGGGAGCGGGACAGATACGCAGTATTTT
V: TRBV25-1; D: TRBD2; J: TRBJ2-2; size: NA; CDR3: CASTGGTPNTGELFF; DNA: TGTGCCAGCACCGGGGGGACTCCGAACACCGGGGAGCTGTTTTTT
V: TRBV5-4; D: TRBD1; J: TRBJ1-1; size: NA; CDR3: CASSGGTGGGWGHTEAFF; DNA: TGTGCCAGCAGCGGGGGGACAGGGGGCGGATGGGGTCACACTGAAGCTTTCTTT
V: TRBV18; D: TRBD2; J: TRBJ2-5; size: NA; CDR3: CASSPRTSGRKETQYF; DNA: TGTGCCAGCTCACCAAGGACTAGCGGGAGAAAAGAGACCCAGTACTTC
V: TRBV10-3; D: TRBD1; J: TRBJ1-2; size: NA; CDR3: CAISTPGQGLGGYTF; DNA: TGTGCCATCAGTACCCCGGGACAGGGCTTGGGAGGCTACACCTTC
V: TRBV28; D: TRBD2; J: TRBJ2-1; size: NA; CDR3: CASSPRLAQQFF; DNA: TGTGCCAGCAGTCCCCGACTAGCTCAGCAGTTCTTC
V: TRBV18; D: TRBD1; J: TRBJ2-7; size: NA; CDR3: CASSPSRGLTYEQYF; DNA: TGTGCCAGCTCACCATCTAGGGGGCTAACCTACGAGCAGTACTTC
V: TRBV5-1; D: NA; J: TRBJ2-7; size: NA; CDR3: CASSLGRHSNEQYF; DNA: TGCGCCAGCAGCTTGGGTCGCCACTCTAACGAGCAGTACTTC
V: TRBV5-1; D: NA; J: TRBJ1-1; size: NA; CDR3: CASSPTPTGDMNTEAFF; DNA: TGCGCCAGCAGCCCCACTCCTACCGGGGACATGAACACTGAAGCTTTCTTT
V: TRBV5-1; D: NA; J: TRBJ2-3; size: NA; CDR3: CASSLALAPTDTQYF; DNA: TGCGCCAGCAGCTTGGCCCTAGCGCCCACAGATACGCAGTATTTT
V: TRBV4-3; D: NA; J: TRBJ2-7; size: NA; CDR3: CASSQDWASSSYEQYF; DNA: TGCGCCAGCAGCCAAGATTGGGCCTCGAGCTCCTACGAGCAGTACTTC
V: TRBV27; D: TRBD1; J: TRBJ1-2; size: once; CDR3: CASSLMAGGTYGYTF; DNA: TGTGCCAGCAGTTTGATGGCAGGGGGAACCTATGGCTACACCTTC
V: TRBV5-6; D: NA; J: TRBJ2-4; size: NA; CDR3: CASSPVGANGNIQYF; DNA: TGTGCCAGCAGCCCTGTTGGGGCTAACGGCAACATTCAGTACTTC
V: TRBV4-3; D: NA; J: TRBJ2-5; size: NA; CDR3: CASSQEGVGGETQYF; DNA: TGCGCCAGCAGCCAAGAAGGGGTAGGGGGGGAGACCCAGTACTTC
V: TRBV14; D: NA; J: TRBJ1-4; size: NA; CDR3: CASSQGAGAREKLFF; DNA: TGTGCCAGCAGCCAAGGGGCTGGGGCACGTGAAAAACTGTTTTTT
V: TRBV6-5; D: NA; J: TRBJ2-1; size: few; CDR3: CASSSTREGYNEQFF; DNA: TGTGCCAGCAGTTCAACTAGAGAAGGGTACAATGAGCAGTTCTTC
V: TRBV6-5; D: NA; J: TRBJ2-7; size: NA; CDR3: CASSGAYEQYF; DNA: TGTGCCAGCAGTGGGGCCTACGAGCAGTACTTC
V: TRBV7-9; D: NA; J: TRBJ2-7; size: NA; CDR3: CASSLEAGATYEQYF; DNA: TGTGCCAGCAGCCTAGAGGCAGGGGCGACCTACGAGCAGTACTTC
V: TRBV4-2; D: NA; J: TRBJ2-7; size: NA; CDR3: CASARDFSYEQYF; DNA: TGTGCCAGCGCCCGGGACTTTTCCTACGAGCAGTACTTC
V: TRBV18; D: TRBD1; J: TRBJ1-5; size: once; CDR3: CASSINPSTGGGQPQHF; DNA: TGTGCCAGCTCAATCAATCCGTCCACAGGGGGAGGCCAGCCCCAGCATTTT
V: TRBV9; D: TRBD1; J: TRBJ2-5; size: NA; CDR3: CASSVFGQGGETQYF; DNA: TGTGCCAGCAGCGTATTTGGACAGGGAGGAGAGACCCAGTACTTC
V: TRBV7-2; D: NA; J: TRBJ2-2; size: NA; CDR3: CASSLPQGSGELFF; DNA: TGTGCCAGCAGCTTACCTCAGGGGTCCGGGGAGCTGTTTTTT
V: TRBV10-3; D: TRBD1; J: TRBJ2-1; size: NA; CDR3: CASNRGQYNEQFF; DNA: TGTGCCAGCAACAGGGGCCAGTACAATGAGCAGTTCTTC
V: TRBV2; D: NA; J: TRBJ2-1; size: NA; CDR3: CASNRRVAYNEQFF; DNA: TGTGCCAGCAATCGGAGGGTCGCCTACAATGAGCAGTTCTTC
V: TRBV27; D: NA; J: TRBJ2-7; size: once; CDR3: CASRNEGGRSYEQYF; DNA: TGTGCCAGCCGAAATGAGGGGGGAAGGTCCTACGAGCAGTACTTC
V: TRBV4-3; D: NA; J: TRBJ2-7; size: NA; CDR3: CASSQGPYGVEQYF; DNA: TGCGCCAGCAGCCAAGGTCCGTACGGGGTGGAGCAGTACTTC
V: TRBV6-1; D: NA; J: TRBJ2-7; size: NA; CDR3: CASSEGASFSYEQYF; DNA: TGTGCCAGCAGTGAAGGGGCTAGCTTCTCCTACGAGCAGTACTTC
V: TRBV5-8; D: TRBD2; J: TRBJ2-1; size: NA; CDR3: CASSSKLGLAGRGYEQFF; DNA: TGTGCCAGCAGCTCTAAACTTGGACTAGCGGGACGAGGGTATGAGCAGTTCTTC
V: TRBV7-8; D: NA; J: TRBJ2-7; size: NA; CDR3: CASSSHMVATYEQYF; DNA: TGTGCCAGCAGCTCTCACATGGTAGCCACCTACGAGCAGTACTTC
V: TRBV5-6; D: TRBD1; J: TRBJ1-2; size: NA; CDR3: CASSRDRGDGYTF; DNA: TGTGCCAGCAGCCGTGACAGGGGAGATGGCTACACCTTC
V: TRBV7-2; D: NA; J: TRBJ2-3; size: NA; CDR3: CASSLVGGSTDTQYF; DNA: TGTGCCAGCAGCTTAGTAGGGGGGAGCACAGATACGCAGTATTTT